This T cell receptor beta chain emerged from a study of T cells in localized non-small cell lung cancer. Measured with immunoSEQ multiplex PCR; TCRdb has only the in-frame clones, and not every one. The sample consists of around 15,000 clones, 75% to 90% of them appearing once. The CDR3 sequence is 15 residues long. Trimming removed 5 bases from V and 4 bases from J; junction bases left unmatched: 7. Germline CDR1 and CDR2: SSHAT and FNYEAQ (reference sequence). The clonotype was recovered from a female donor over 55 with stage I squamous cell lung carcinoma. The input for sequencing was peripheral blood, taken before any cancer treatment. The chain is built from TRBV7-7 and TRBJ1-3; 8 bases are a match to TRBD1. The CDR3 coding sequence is TGTGCCAGCAGCCCCGGACAGGGAGTAGGAAACACCATATATTTT. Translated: CASSPGQGVGNTIYF.